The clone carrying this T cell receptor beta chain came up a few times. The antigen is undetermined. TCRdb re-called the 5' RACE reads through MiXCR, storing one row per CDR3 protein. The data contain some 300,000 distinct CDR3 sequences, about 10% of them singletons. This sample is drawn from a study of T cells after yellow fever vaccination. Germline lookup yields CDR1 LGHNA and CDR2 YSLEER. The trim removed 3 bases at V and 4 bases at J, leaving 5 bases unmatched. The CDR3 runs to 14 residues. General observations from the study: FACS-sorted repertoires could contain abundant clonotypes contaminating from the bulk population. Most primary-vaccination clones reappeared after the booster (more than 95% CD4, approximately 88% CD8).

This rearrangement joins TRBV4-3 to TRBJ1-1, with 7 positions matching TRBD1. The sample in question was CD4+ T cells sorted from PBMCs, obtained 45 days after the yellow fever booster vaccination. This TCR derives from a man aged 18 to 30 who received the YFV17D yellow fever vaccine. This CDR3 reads CASSQRAGGTEAFF. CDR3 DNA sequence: TGCGCCAGCAGCCAGAGGGCAGGGGGCACTGAAGCTTTCTTT.